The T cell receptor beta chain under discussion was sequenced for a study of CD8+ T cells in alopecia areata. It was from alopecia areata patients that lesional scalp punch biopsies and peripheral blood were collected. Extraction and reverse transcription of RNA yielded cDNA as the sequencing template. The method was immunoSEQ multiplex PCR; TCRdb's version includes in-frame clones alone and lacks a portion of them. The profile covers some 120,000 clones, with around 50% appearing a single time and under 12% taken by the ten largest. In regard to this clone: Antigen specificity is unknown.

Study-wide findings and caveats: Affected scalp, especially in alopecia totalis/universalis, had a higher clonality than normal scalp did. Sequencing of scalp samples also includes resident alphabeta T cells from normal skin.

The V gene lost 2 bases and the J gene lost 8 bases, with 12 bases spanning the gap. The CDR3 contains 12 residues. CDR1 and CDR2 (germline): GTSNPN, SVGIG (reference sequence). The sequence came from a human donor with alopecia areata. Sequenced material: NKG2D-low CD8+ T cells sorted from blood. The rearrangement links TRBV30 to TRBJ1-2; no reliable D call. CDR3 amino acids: CAWSLAGAGYTF. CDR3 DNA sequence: TGTGCCTGGAGTCTGGCAGGAGCAGGCTACACCTTC.